The 30 T cell receptor beta chains reported below all come from one sample, sequenced in a study of blood T cell repertoires in COVID-19. TCRdb's table, derived via immunoSEQ multiplex PCR, lists solely in-frame clones and lacks some. Among approximately 94,000 clones, around four fifths were seen once, and the ten largest hold over 30%. The sample taken for sequencing was peripheral blood. These receptors were obtained from a man between 65 and 79 years old with active or convalescent COVID-19.

This clone was observed a few times. This chain joins TRBV6-5 and TRBJ2-1; 8 positions agree with TRBD1. The germline V gene encodes CDR1 MNHEY and CDR2 SVGAGI. The ends lost 7 bases at V and 4 bases at J; junction bases unmatched: 6. The CDR3 runs to 14 residues. The DNA of the CDR3 is TGTGCCAGCACGGACGGACAGGGTTACAATGAGCAGTTCTTC. Its protein product is CASTDGQGYNEQFF.

The chain carries TRBV9 and TRBJ2-7, with D unclear. Trimming stripped 4 bases from V and 1 base from J, with 9 bases between. Germline V lookup: CDR1 SGDLS, CDR2 YYNGEE. The CDR3 runs to 13 residues. The CDR3 spells CASSPTPSYEQYF. The DNA of the CDR3 is TGTGCCAGCAGCCCGACTCCATCCTACGAGCAGTACTTC.

This clone was seen more than once but under ten times. The chain joins TRBV5-1 to TRBJ1-1; D gene unclear. The CDR3 consists of 14 residues. Germline V gene lookup returns CDR1 SGHRS and CDR2 YFSETQ. Trimming stripped 6 bases from V and 7 bases from J, with 19 bases between. The CDR3 spells CASTGDGVLLEAFF. In DNA, the CDR3 is TGCGCCAGCACCGGGGATGGGGTCCTCCTTGAAGCTTTCTTT. The variable domain in full, with the rest retrieved from reference TRBV5-1 and TRBJ1-1, is KAGVTQTPRYLIKTRGQQVTLSCSPISGHRSVSWYQQTPGQGLQFLFEYFSETQRNKGNFPGRFSGRQFSNSRSEMNVSTLELGDSALYLCASTGDGVLLEAFFGQGTRLTVV.

The J gene is TRBJ2-1, the V gene TRBV7-2; 10 nucleotides line up with TRBD2. CDR1 and CDR2 from the germline V gene are SGHTA and FQGNSA. CDR3 length: 16 amino acids. V lost 1 base to trimming and J lost 4 bases; unmatched junction nucleotides: 4. CDR3 coding DNA: TGTGCCAGCAGCTTAGACGGGACTAGCGCGTACAATGAGCAGTTCTTC. It yields the protein CASSLDGTSAYNEQFF.

The chain uses TRBV2 and TRBJ2-3, with a weak D call TRBD2 (6 bases). V was shortened by 5 bases and J by 0 bases, with 18 bases between the two germline ends. Per germline, CDR1 SNHLY and CDR2 FYNNEI. The CDR3 runs 17 residues. The CDR3 sequence is CASSHAGAGPSTDTQYF. In DNA form, the CDR3 reads TGTGCCAGCAGTCACGCCGGGGCGGGACCTAGCACAGATACGCAGTATTTT.

The V and J genes are TRBV2 and TRBJ1-2; 7 positions agree with TRBD1. Unmatched junction bases numbered 16, after V lost 5 bases and J lost 4 bases. Germline V gene lookup returns CDR1 SNHLY and CDR2 FYNNEI. CDR3 length: 17 residues. The CDR3 DNA follows: TGTGCCAGCAGTCCCGCCCCCCCGGGGCACAGGGGCTATGGCTACACCTTC. This gives the protein CASSPAPPGHRGYGYTF.

The genes are TRBV7-3 and TRBJ2-2; weak D call: TRBD1 (5 bases). Germline V gives CDR1 SGHTA, CDR2 FQGTGA. The CDR3 loop spans 14 amino acids. The V gene lost 4 bases and the J gene lost 5 bases, with 11 bases spanning the gap. The CDR3 bases are TGTGCCAGCAGCTCGACAGAATCAACCGGGGAGCTGTTTTTT. Protein product: CASSSTESTGELFF.

CDR3 amino acids: CASSPNNRGGNQPQHF. As DNA, the CDR3 is TGTGCCAGCAGTCCCAACAATCGAGGCGGCAATCAGCCCCAGCATTTT. The V call is TRBV28, the J call TRBJ1-5; D unclear. This CDR3 contains 16 residues. CDR1 is MDHEN, CDR2 SYDVKM, per germline. V was trimmed by 5 bases and J by 2 bases, leaving 16 bases between them.

This chain joins TRBV5-1 and TRBJ2-3; 10 nucleotides agree with TRBD2. Germline V gives CDR1 SGHRS, CDR2 YFSETQ. The CDR3 is 16 residues long. J was trimmed by 0 bases and V by 0 bases; bases with no gene match: 1. Written as DNA, the CDR3 is TGCGCCAGCAGCTTGGCACTAGCGGGAAGCACAGATACGCAGTATTTT. Translation gives CASSLALAGSTDTQYF.

The chain employs TRBV19 and TRBJ2-1; 11 nucleotides agree with TRBD2. V lost 7 bases to trimming and J lost 4 bases; unmatched junction nucleotides: 6. The CDR3 covers 15 residues. Per the germline V gene, CDR1 is LNHDA and CDR2 is SQIVND (reference sequence). The CDR3, as DNA: TGTGCCAGTATGCCGGGACTAGCGGTATACAATGAGCAGTTCTTC. Translating it yields CASMPGLAVYNEQFF.

The genes are TRBV7-9 and TRBJ2-1, with D unclear. From germline, CDR1 is SEHNR and CDR2 FQNEAQ (reference sequence). The CDR3 contains 12 residues. With 4 bases removed from V and 8 bases from J, the gap between germline ends came to 9 bases. The CDR3 coding sequence is TGTGCCAGCAGCTCCCTGTCCTATGAGCAGTTCTTC. It yields the protein CASSSLSYEQFF.

The chain has TRBV2 and TRBJ2-2; 7 nucleotides match TRBD1. Germline loops: CDR1 SNHLY, CDR2 FYNNEI. V was pared by 3 bases and J by 4 bases, with 2 bases of the junction left unmatched. This CDR3 is built from 14 residues. CDR3 in DNA: TGTGCCAGCAGTGAGACAGGGCCCACCGGGGAGCTGTTTTTT. It encodes CASSETGPTGELFF.

To note about this clone: Its ends do not fully match the called genes, so a read error is possible. This sample also contains other DNA sequences that code for the same CDR3. The rearrangement links TRBV7-2 to TRBJ1-4; D may be TRBD1 (5 bases). Germline assignment: CDR1 SGHTA and CDR2 FQGNSA. The CDR3 covers 13 residues. DNA for the CDR3: TGCGCCAGCAGCCGGGGGACTAATGAAAAACTGTTTTTT. Translation gives CASSRGTNEKLFF.

The chain recombines TRBV9 with TRBJ1-3; TRBD1 might be the D (6 bases). The ends were cut back, 0 bases at V and 0 bases at J, with 10 bases in the middle. CDR1 SGDLS and CDR2 YYNGEE come from the germline V gene. The CDR3 runs 16 residues. In DNA, the CDR3 is TGTGCCAGCAGCGTAGCAGGGGACATCTCTGGAAACACCATATATTTT. Translation: CASSVAGDISGNTIYF.

This chain connects TRBV5-1 to TRBJ2-6; D is unresolved. Deletions cut 0 bases from V and 0 bases from J, with 7 bases between. This CDR3 region has 16 residues. The germline V gene encodes CDR1 SGHRS and CDR2 YFSETQ. The CDR3 DNA reads as TGCGCCAGCAGCTTGGATGGGCTCTCTGGGGCCAACGTCCTGACTTTC. Its protein product is CASSLDGLSGANVLTF.

The chain carries TRBV28 and TRBJ2-7; 7 bases align to TRBD1. Germline-derived CDR1 and CDR2 are MDHEN and SYDVKM. This CDR3 is 14 amino acids long. The V and J ends lost 6 bases and 2 bases, in that order; junction bases with no gene match: 7. This CDR3 reads CASRSYDRAYEQYF. CDR3 coding DNA: TGTGCCAGCAGATCTTACGACAGGGCCTACGAGCAGTACTTC.

This clone was detected once. The chain uses TRBV29-1 and TRBJ1-1; 8 bases fit TRBD1. The CDR3 consists of 16 residues. Germline V gene data show CDR1 as SQVTM and CDR2 as ANQGSEA. Trimming at V came to 4 bases and at J to 0 bases, leaving 10 bases not matched to a gene. The CDR3 loop is CSVARAGGYLNTEAFF. Here the CDR3 DNA reads TGCAGCGTTGCCCGGGCAGGGGGCTACTTGAACACTGAAGCTTTCTTT.

The chain combines TRBV15 with TRBJ1-5; 7 positions agree with TRBD1. CDR3 length: 15 residues. The germline gives CDR1 LNHNV, CDR2 YYDKDF (reference sequence). V lost 0 bases, J lost 4 bases, and 3 bases stayed unmatched. The CDR3 is CATSRDLGQNQPQHF. In DNA, the CDR3 is TGTGCCACCAGCAGAGATTTGGGACAGAATCAGCCCCAGCATTTT.

This clone appeared a single time. This chain connects TRBV11-2 to TRBJ2-7, with 8 bases that match TRBD1. Trimming removed 5 bases from V and 2 bases from J; junction bases left unmatched: 5. The CDR3 runs 14 residues. CDR1 is SGHAT and CDR2 is FQNNGV in the germline V gene. CDR3 coding DNA: TGTGCCAGCAGCCTCACAGGGGGAGCCTACGAGCAGTACTTC. This sequence encodes CASSLTGGAYEQYF. Filled out from reference TRBV11-2 and TRBJ2-7, the complete variable domain reads EAGVAQSPRYKIIEKRQSVAFWCNPISGHATLYWYQQILGQGPKLLIQFQNNGVVDDSQLPKDRFSAERLKGVDSTLKIQPAKLEDSAVYLCASSLTGGAYEQYFGPGTRLTVT.

The rearrangement joins TRBV7-9 to TRBJ1-4, with TRBD1 as a possible D gene (5 bases). Trimming took off 0 bases at V and 8 bases at J, with 16 bases between the two ends. Germline V gene sequence: CDR1 SEHNR, CDR2 FQNEAQ (reference sequence). This CDR3 comprises 16 residues. The CDR3 coding sequence is TGTGCCAGCAGCTTAGCGCTAGGAGGGGTCGGGGAAAAACTGTTTTTT. Translating it yields CASSLALGGVGEKLFF.

Comments on this clone: The junction departs from the called germline gene at one end, perhaps through a read error. V gene TRBV7-7 combines with J gene TRBJ2-1, with D perhaps TRBD2 (6 bases). The germline gives CDR1 SSHAT, CDR2 FNYEAQ (reference sequence). The CDR3 is made up of 16 amino acids. The CDR3 coding sequence is TGTGCTAGCAGCTTAGCGGCCGGGGTCCTAACCAATGAGCAGTTCTTC. This translates into CASSLAAGVLTNEQFF.

V usage is TRBV30 and J usage is TRBJ2-7; tentatively, D is TRBD2 (6 bases). Trimming took 2 bases from V and 5 from J, leaving 7 bases between them. Germline CDR1 and CDR2: GTSNPN and SVGIG (reference sequence). This CDR3 is built from 11 residues. The CDR3 coding sequence is TGTGCCTGGAGTTGGGGGGACGAGCAGTACTTC. This codes for CAWSWGDEQYF.

The chain joins TRBV5-6 to TRBJ2-7; D is possibly TRBD2 (5 bases). V gave up 0 bases and J gave up 4 bases, with 5 bases separating them. The CDR3 totals 12 residues. The V gene's germline CDR1 is SGHDT and CDR2 YYEEEE. The CDR3 region has the DNA TGTGCCAGCAGCTTGGGAGGGTACGAGCAGTACTTC. The encoded protein is CASSLGGYEQYF.

The table lists this clone with a count of one. This chain joins TRBV7-2 and TRBJ2-5; 8 nucleotides line up with TRBD2. There are 16 residues in the CDR3. The ends lost 0 bases at V and 2 bases at J; junction bases unmatched: 5. CDR1 SGHTA and CDR2 FQGNSA come from the germline V gene. The CDR3 region is CASSLAAGGLQETQYF. In DNA, the CDR3 is TGTGCCAGCAGCTTAGCGGCGGGGGGCCTTCAAGAGACCCAGTACTTC.

V gene TRBV4-1 combines with J gene TRBJ2-4; tentative D call: TRBD2 (5 bases). The CDR3 is 13 residues long. CDR1 MGHRA and CDR2 YSYEKL come from the germline V gene. The V end lost 3 bases, the J end lost 8 bases, and 11 bases lay between the germline ends. The CDR3 protein is CASSHAGKDIQYF. For the CDR3, the DNA is TGCGCCAGCAGCCATGCCGGGAAGGACATTCAGTACTTC.

The chain recombines TRBV30 with TRBJ2-1; 16 bases agree with TRBD2. V shed 1 base, J shed 5 bases, and the junction held 11 bases outside the gene matches. Germline values: CDR1 GTSNPN, CDR2 SVGIG (reference sequence). The CDR3 is 19 amino acids. The DNA of the CDR3 is TGTGCCTGGAGTGCGCCGGGACTAGCGGGAGGGCGGACCAACAATGAGCAGTTCTTC. Amino acids: CAWSAPGLAGGRTNNEQFF.

The genes are TRBV9 and TRBJ1-4; D gene ambiguous. Germline loops: CDR1 SGDLS, CDR2 YYNGEE. V dropped 0 bases and J dropped 5 bases, with 11 bases sitting between them. The CDR3 length is 15 residues. The CDR3 is CASSVGRRENEKLFF. The CDR3 coding sequence is TGTGCCAGCAGCGTAGGGAGGAGGGAGAATGAAAAACTGTTTTTT.

The chain joins TRBV4-3 to TRBJ2-1; 10 nucleotides line up with TRBD2. Germline CDR1 reads LGHNA; CDR2 reads YSLEER. Germline trimming cut 0 bases from V and 2 bases from J; bases unmatched to any gene: 7. The CDR3 runs to 18 residues. CDR3: CASSQEAGGLKAYNEQFF. The CDR3 DNA follows: TGCGCCAGCAGCCAAGAAGCGGGAGGGCTTAAAGCCTACAATGAGCAGTTCTTC.

This chain connects TRBV15 to TRBJ2-3, with 13 bases lining up with TRBD2. Germline trimming cut 1 base from V and 3 bases from J; bases unmatched to any gene: 1. The CDR3 sequence is 16 residues long. CDR1 and CDR2 from the germline V gene are LNHNV and YYDKDF (reference sequence). This CDR3 is CATSRGTSGRTDTQYF. The CDR3 DNA reads as TGTGCCACCAGCAGAGGGACTAGCGGGAGAACAGATACGCAGTATTTT. Complete variable domain (other parts from reference TRBV15 and TRBJ2-3): DAMVIQNPRYQVTQFGKPVTLSCSQTLNHNVMYWYQQKSSQAPKLLFHYYDKDFNNEADTPDNFQSRRPNTSFCFLDIRSPGLGDTAMYLCATSRGTSGRTDTQYFGPGTRLTVL.

The chain recombines TRBV5-1 with TRBJ2-3; 8 bases agree with TRBD1. CDR3 length: 16 amino acids. The V segment lost 0 bases and the J segment 4 bases; nucleotides outside the gene matches: 7. CDR1 and CDR2 (germline): SGHRS, YFSETQ. The CDR3 loop is CASSLDGPGGADTQYF. In DNA form, the CDR3 reads TGCGCCAGCAGCTTGGATGGCCCAGGGGGCGCAGATACGCAGTATTTT.